This is a list of T cell receptor beta chains from one sample in a study of blood T cell repertoires in COVID-19. The repertoire was sequenced with immunoSEQ multiplex PCR; TCRdb's copy has only in-frame clones and lacks some. The sample carries tens of thousands of clones, 85% recorded once. What was sequenced was peripheral blood. The receptors come from a man aged 55 to 70 with acute or convalescent COVID-19. Each CDR3 is given without its conserved first and last residue. The D gene is left open where the match is weak.

J gene,D gene,V gene,CDR3 protein
TRBJ1-2,TRBD1,TRBV5-4,ASSPVTGANNYGYT
TRBJ2-7,NA,TRBV29-1,SVPKSITYEQY
TRBJ2-7,NA,TRBV6-2/TRBV6-3,ASSYSGVGEQY
TRBJ1-2,NA,TRBV5-4,ASSPDTYGYT
TRBJ2-1,TRBD2,TRBV29-1,SVRSHSGSYNEQF
TRBJ1-3,NA,TRBV9,ASSEQDSRSGNTIY
TRBJ2-1,TRBD2,TRBV2,ASRALAGGYNEQF
TRBJ2-2,TRBD2,TRBV6-1,ASSELGGGNTGELF
TRBJ2-2,NA,TRBV5-1,ASSRGATGLNTGELF
TRBJ1-2,TRBD1,TRBV19,ASSIGGTAGYGYT
TRBJ1-2,NA,TRBV21-1,ASSKDRGAQDGYT
TRBJ1-6,TRBD1,TRBV2,ASSEARGQGAPGSPLH
TRBJ1-1,TRBD1,TRBV6-2/TRBV6-3,ASSYPSVRDRGEAF
TRBJ2-7,NA,TRBV2,ASVRAGNYEQY
TRBJ2-5,NA,TRBV6-6,ASSYRPQRGETQY
TRBJ2-1,TRBD2,TRBV6-4,ASSDGTSGRAYNEQF
TRBJ2-3,TRBD1,TRBV18,ASSRDRAPDTQY
TRBJ2-3,TRBD2,TRBV20-1,SASLTLADPGDTQY
TRBJ2-3,TRBD2,TRBV9,ASSPRGSGGATDTQY
TRBJ2-7,NA,TRBV5-1,ASSFGYGSYEQY
TRBJ2-3,NA,TRBV7-8,ASSLRVGGTDTQY
TRBJ2-1,NA,TRBV6-5,ATSFEIYNEQF
TRBJ2-3,NA,TRBV2,ASSTTGDTQY
TRBJ2-7,TRBD1,TRBV2,ASNGQGITYEQY
TRBJ1-4,NA,TRBV5-1,ASSFVGDNEKLF
TRBJ2-1,TRBD2,TRBV5-1,ASSLRRTSGSLLSNEQF
TRBJ1-5,NA,TRBV6-5,ASSYSPRSGNQPQH
TRBJ2-5,TRBD1,TRBV7-9,ASSLAAGGYQETQY
TRBJ1-2,NA,TRBV7-3,ASSFSGNDYGYT
TRBJ1-2,NA,TRBV19,ASNTQGRTGGYT
TRBJ1-4,NA,TRBV18,ASSPGLTNEKLF
TRBJ1-2,NA,TRBV11-1,ASRGEDSWHGYT
TRBJ1-3,NA,TRBV12-3/TRBV12-4,ASSAGLNTIY
TRBJ2-3,NA,TRBV5-4,ASSSGRSTDTQY